This section outlines one TCR beta chain sequence together with its context. What it binds is unknown. Germline V gene data show CDR1 as LGHNA and CDR2 as YSLEER. This CDR3 spans 16 amino acids. J was trimmed by 3 bases and V by 0 bases; bases with no gene match: 8. These data come from a study of cytomegalovirus exposure and HLA in healthy donors. Background on the study: In terms of ancestry, the Caucasian-associated cluster contained around four fifths of the approximately 400 genotyped donors.

Study-level results: It was 164 TCR beta chains that were listed as cytomegalovirus-associated.

Amplification used 60 Vbeta primers and 13 Jbeta primers. The protocol was immunoSEQ multiplex PCR, while the TCRdb copy is restricted to in-frame clones and leaves out a portion. The top ten clones hold approximately 2.4% of a sample with approximately 170,000 clones, approximately 80% of them seen once. Sequencing was performed on PBMCs. This clonotype originated in a male donor in good health and CMV-seronegative. This chain uses TRBV4-3 with TRBJ2-7; TRBD1 matches 7 bases. The CDR3 reads CASSQEEGAGGYEQYF. The CDR3 region has the DNA TGCGCCAGCAGCCAAGAAGAGGGAGCAGGGGGCTACGAGCAGTACTTC.